The 29 T cell receptor beta chains reported below all come from one sample, sequenced in a study of technical replicates of blood from a handful of donors. The assay was immunoSEQ multiplex PCR, and TCRdb's table has in-frame clones only and misses some. The sample contains 65,000 to 80,000 clones, roughly 98% of which appear only once. Sequenced input: T cells isolated from PBMCs. These receptors were taken from a human donor in good health.

This chain joins TRBV5-6 and TRBJ2-5; D is perhaps TRBD2 (5 bases). The length of the CDR3 is 15 residues. Trimming removed 0 bases from V and 7 bases from J, with 16 bases in between. Germline V gene sequence: CDR1 SGHDT, CDR2 YYEEEE. As DNA, the CDR3 is TGTGCCAGCAGCTTGGCCTATTCGACGAGGGCGACCCAGTACTTC. Its protein product is CASSLAYSTRATQYF.

The V and J genes are TRBV7-2 and TRBJ1-5; no clear D. The V end lost 4 bases, the J end lost 1 base, and 11 bases lay between the germline ends. The CDR3 has 15 amino acids. Germline-derived CDR1 and CDR2 are SGHTA and FQGNSA. As DNA, the CDR3 is TGTGCCAGCAGCTGGTCGTCGGGGAGCAATCAGCCCCAGCATTTT. This sequence encodes CASSWSSGSNQPQHF.

The genes are TRBV10-3 and TRBJ2-2; D might be TRBD2 (5 bases). Germline CDR1 and CDR2: ENHRY and SYGVKD. V was shortened by 8 bases and J by 7 bases, with 14 bases between the two germline ends. This CDR3 contains 13 residues. CDR3 DNA sequence: TGTGCCATCTTCCGACCGGGAAACGGGGAGCTGTTTTTT. This translates into CAIFRPGNGELFF.

The chain couples TRBV5-4 to TRBJ1-1; 9 bases are shared with TRBD1. Germline CDR1 reads SGHNT; CDR2 reads YYREEE (reference sequence). The CDR3 runs 16 residues. Trimming took 2 bases from V and 6 from J; bases not matched to a gene: 11. The chain's CDR3 is CASSLPPQGATSEAFF. CDR3 bases: TGTGCCAGCAGCTTACCCCCACAGGGGGCAACTTCTGAAGCTTTCTTT.

This sequence joins TRBV7-9 and TRBJ2-7; D is possibly TRBD1 (6 bases). V was cut by 4 bases and J by 0 bases, with 22 bases left in between. CDR1 and CDR2 from the germline V gene are SEHNR and FQNEAQ (reference sequence). The CDR3 spans 18 residues. For the CDR3, the DNA is TGTGCCAGCAGCTCATCCGACAGGCGACTAACCCCCTCCTACGAGCAGTACTTC. Translation: CASSSSDRRLTPSYEQYF.

Here the CDR3 reads CSVRGGISYEQYF. The CDR3 nucleotides are TGCAGCGTAAGAGGAGGGATTAGCTACGAGCAGTACTTC. The chain has TRBV29-1 and TRBJ2-7; D might be TRBD2 (6 bases). Trimming removed 6 bases at V and 3 bases at J, with 15 bases between. The CDR3 has 13 residues. Germline values: CDR1 SQVTM, CDR2 ANQGSEA.

This chain joins TRBV6-5 and TRBJ2-1; the D gene is possibly TRBD1 (7 bases). CDR3 length: 13 residues. Deletions cut 5 bases from V and 6 bases from J, with 11 bases between. CDR1 MNHEY and CDR2 SVGAGI come from the germline V gene. The CDR3 DNA sequence: TGTGCCAGCAGTCGGGGGACAGTCAATGAGCAGTTCTTC. Translating gives CASSRGTVNEQFF.

The chain is built from TRBV2 and TRBJ1-2; 9 nucleotides match TRBD1. CDR1 and CDR2 (germline): SNHLY, FYNNEI. This CDR3 contains 14 residues. Trimming took 5 bases from V and 3 from J; bases not matched to a gene: 4. The CDR3 here is CASSQGQGYYGYTF. The CDR3 DNA follows: TGTGCCAGCAGTCAGGGACAGGGATACTATGGCTACACCTTC.

This chain connects TRBV5-1 to TRBJ2-4; D gene ambiguous. The CDR3 loop spans 14 amino acids. The germline CDR1 and CDR2 sequences are SGHRS and YFSETQ. Between the trimmed V and J ends, which lost 0 bases and 9 bases, there was a span of 13 bases. The CDR3 spells CASSLDAPPGIQYF. The CDR3 nucleotides are TGCGCCAGCAGCTTGGATGCCCCCCCGGGCATTCAGTACTTC.

The chain employs TRBV29-1 and TRBJ2-7, with D perhaps TRBD2 (6 bases). Germline V lookup: CDR1 SQVTM, CDR2 ANQGSEA. V was clipped by 6 bases and J by 2 bases, with 17 bases between them. The CDR3 runs 14 residues. The CDR3 is CSVKLEGPAYEQYF. CDR3 DNA: TGCAGCGTAAAGTTGGAGGGGCCAGCCTACGAGCAGTACTTC.

This rearrangement joins TRBV2 to TRBJ2-7; weak D call: TRBD2 (5 bases). From germline, CDR1 is SNHLY and CDR2 FYNNEI. The CDR3 consists of 13 residues. V lost 4 bases and J 11 bases, leaving 18 bases between the germline ends. The CDR3 protein is CASSGPSFRAKYF. CDR3 bases: TGTGCCAGCAGTGGACCTAGCTTTCGCGCTAAGTACTTC.

This chain uses TRBV6-6 with TRBJ2-1, with 15 bases fitting TRBD2. The junction had 10 bases not matched to a gene; V was cut back by 6 bases and J by 10 bases. Germline assignment: CDR1 MNHNY and CDR2 SVGAGI (reference sequence). This CDR3 is built from 16 residues. CDR3 nucleotides: TGTGCCAGCAGCCCCCAGGGACTAGCGGGAGGTACAGAGCAGTTCTTC. Translated, it gives CASSPQGLAGGTEQFF.

The chain employs TRBV30 and TRBJ2-2, with D possibly matching TRBD2 (6 bases). CDR3 length equals 14 residues. With 4 bases removed from V and 5 bases from J, the gap between germline ends came to 14 bases. CDR1 is GTSNPN, CDR2 SVGIG, per germline (reference sequence). CDR3 region: CAWILTSGTGELFF. Here the CDR3 DNA reads TGTGCCTGGATCTTGACTAGTGGAACCGGGGAGCTGTTTTTT. Full variable domain (rest looked up from reference TRBV30 and TRBJ2-2): SQTIHQWPATLVQPVGSPLSLECTVEGTSNPNLYWYRQAAGRGLQLLFYSVGIGQISSEVPQNLSASRPQDRQFILSSKKLLLSDSGFYLCAWILTSGTGELFFGEGSRLTVL.

The chain joins TRBV15 to TRBJ1-2; unclear D gene. This CDR3 contains 14 residues. Trimming shortened V by 0 bases and J by 4 bases, and 9 bases separated the two germline ends. Germline CDR1 LNHNV, CDR2 YYDKDF (reference sequence). The CDR3 nucleotides read TGTGCCACCAGCAGAGATCGACTCAGCTATGGCTACACCTTC. As protein: CATSRDRLSYGYTF.

The chain carries TRBV18 and TRBJ2-7; 7 bases match TRBD1. Trimming removed 5 bases from V and 0 bases from J; junction bases left unmatched: 4. Germline V gives CDR1 KGHSH, CDR2 LQKENI. The CDR3 consists of 14 residues. CDR3 protein: CASSSWDSSYEQYF. The CDR3 DNA reads TGTGCCAGCTCATCCTGGGACAGCTCCTACGAGCAGTACTTC.

The rearrangement uses TRBV7-9 and TRBJ1-2; tentative D call: TRBD1 (6 bases). This CDR3 comprises 14 residues. Germline V lookup: CDR1 SEHNR, CDR2 FQNEAQ (reference sequence). Trimming pared 1 base from V and 7 bases from J, leaving 13 bases between. The CDR3 loop is CASSLVDRLGGYTF. Here the CDR3 DNA reads TGTGCCAGCAGCTTAGTAGACAGGTTAGGTGGCTACACCTTC.

V and J are TRBV19 and TRBJ1-3; D not resolved. Germline CDR1 reads LNHDA; CDR2 reads SQIVND (reference sequence). The V and J ends lost 3 bases and 0 bases respectively, with 9 bases between them. The CDR3 sequence is 15 residues long. The CDR3 protein is CASSIAWSSGNTIYF. In nucleotides, the CDR3 is TGTGCCAGTAGTATCGCATGGAGCTCTGGAAACACCATATATTTT.

This rearrangement joins TRBV27 to TRBJ1-5; TRBD1 matches 7 bases. The germline V gene encodes CDR1 MNHEY and CDR2 SMNVEV (reference sequence). V was pared by 8 bases and J by 5 bases, with 9 bases of the junction left unmatched. The CDR3 is 14 amino acids. The CDR3 sequence is CASQPGTEDQPQHF. The CDR3 nucleotides read TGTGCCAGCCAACCCGGGACAGAAGATCAGCCCCAGCATTTT.

The V call is TRBV7-3, the J call TRBJ1-1; the D gene is possibly TRBD1 (5 bases). The germline V and J ends were trimmed by 5 bases and 2 bases, with 12 bases remaining between them. Germline V gene data show CDR1 as SGHTA and CDR2 as FQGTGA. This CDR3 region has 14 residues. For the CDR3, the DNA is TGTGCCAGCAGCCCGCTAGGGGCCAACACTGAAGCTTTCTTT. This codes for CASSPLGANTEAFF.

The chain has TRBV19 and TRBJ2-7; unclear D gene. Germline loops: CDR1 LNHDA, CDR2 SQIVND (reference sequence). This CDR3 contains 16 residues. With 5 bases removed from V and 3 bases from J, the gap between germline ends came to 20 bases. Here the CDR3 DNA reads TGTGCCAGTAGTTTTGGGCCGCCTTGGCCCTACTACGAGCAGTACTTC. Encoded protein: CASSFGPPWPYYEQYF.

This sequence joins TRBV7-9 and TRBJ2-5; 8 nucleotides line up with TRBD2. V dropped 1 base and J dropped 4; count of bases not matched to a gene: 8. In germline, CDR1 is SEHNR, CDR2 FQNEAQ (reference sequence). CDR3 length: 16 amino acids. The CDR3 region is CASSLEWREEVETQYF. DNA of the CDR3: TGTGCCAGCAGCTTAGAATGGCGGGAGGAGGTAGAGACCCAGTACTTC.

This clone was detected once. This chain links TRBV7-9 with TRBJ1-2, with D possibly matching TRBD1 (6 bases). The V end was cut by 1 base, the J end by 8 bases, with 17 bases between. This CDR3 region has 15 residues. Per the germline V gene, CDR1 is SEHNR and CDR2 is FQNEAQ (reference sequence). The CDR3 coding sequence is TGTGCCAGCAGCTTAGACGGGGGGGCATCGTTCGGCTACACCTTC. Protein sequence: CASSLDGGASFGYTF.

The chain links TRBV19 to TRBJ1-3; tentative D call: TRBD1 (5 bases). From germline, CDR1 is LNHDA and CDR2 SQIVND (reference sequence). Trimming took off 5 bases at V and 0 bases at J, with 11 bases between the two ends. This CDR3 region has 15 residues. CDR3 DNA sequence: TGTGCCAGTAGTCCGTCGACAGTCTCTGGAAACACCATATATTTT. Translation: CASSPSTVSGNTIYF.

The V call is TRBV29-1, the J call TRBJ1-1; tentative D call: TRBD1 (6 bases). Trimming shortened V by 7 bases and J by 1 base, and 13 bases separated the two germline ends. Germline CDR1 is SQVTM and CDR2 is ANQGSEA. The CDR3 runs 13 residues. CDR3 region: CSAPGAGNTEAFF. In DNA form, the CDR3 reads TGCAGCGCCCCAGGGGCGGGGAACACTGAAGCTTTCTTT.

J is TRBJ2-7 and V is TRBV7-2, with 8 bases identical to TRBD2. The CDR3 runs to 15 residues. The J segment lost 2 bases and the V segment lost 3 bases, leaving 6 bases of the junction unmatched. Germline V gene lookup returns CDR1 SGHTA and CDR2 FQGNSA. The CDR3 region is CASSLGGSGAYEQYF. DNA of the CDR3: TGTGCCAGCAGCTTGGGAGGTAGCGGGGCCTACGAGCAGTACTTC.

The V gene is TRBV5-1, the J gene TRBJ1-5, with 10 bases matching TRBD1. Trimming took 2 bases from V and 3 from J; bases not matched to a gene: 2. CDR3 length: 15 residues. Germline CDR1 SGHRS, CDR2 YFSETQ. Written as DNA, the CDR3 is TGCGCCAGCAGCTTCGGGACAGGGGTCAATCAGCCCCAGCATTTT. Amino acid sequence: CASSFGTGVNQPQHF.

This chain connects TRBV29-1 to TRBJ2-2, with D perhaps matching TRBD2 (5 bases). Between the trimmed V and J ends, which lost 7 bases and 5 bases, there was a span of 14 bases. Looked up from germline, CDR1 is SQVTM and CDR2 is ANQGSEA. The CDR3 is 13 amino acids. CDR3 nucleotides: TGCAGCGCCGAAGGGAGAAGGACCGGGGAGCTGTTTTTT. It codes for CSAEGRRTGELFF.

This chain links TRBV27 with TRBJ2-7; tentative D call: TRBD1 (5 bases). The germline V and J ends were trimmed by 5 bases and 2 bases, with 25 bases remaining between them. Germline V gene lookup returns CDR1 MNHEY and CDR2 SMNVEV (reference sequence). The CDR3 totals 18 residues. As DNA, the CDR3 is TGTGCCAGCAGTGGATTCCAATCCGAGACGGACAAGGCCTACGAGCAGTACTTC. This sequence encodes CASSGFQSETDKAYEQYF.

The chain has TRBV30 and TRBJ1-1; tentatively, D is TRBD1 (6 bases). Germline lookup yields CDR1 GTSNPN and CDR2 SVGIG (reference sequence). This CDR3 has 15 amino acids. Trimming took 0 bases from V and 0 from J, leaving 11 bases between them. This chain's CDR3 is CAWSVPDRVNTEAFF. The CDR3, as DNA: TGTGCCTGGAGTGTACCGGACAGAGTGAACACTGAAGCTTTCTTT. The variable domain in full, with the rest retrieved from reference TRBV30 and TRBJ1-1, is SQTIHQWPATLVQPVGSPLSLECTVEGTSNPNLYWYRQAAGRGLQLLFYSVGIGQISSEVPQNLSASRPQDRQFILSSKKLLLSDSGFYLCAWSVPDRVNTEAFFGQGTRLTVV.